This TCR beta chain was captured in a study of shared clonotypes between healthy human individuals. Profiling relied on immunoSEQ multiplex PCR, and the TCRdb table lists in-frame clones only, not all of them. Of approximately 2,000,000 clones listed, 85% to 95% are singletons. The CDR3 contains 15 residues. The germline CDR1 and CDR2 sequences are MNHEY and SVGAGI. V lost 2 bases, J lost 7 bases, and 8 bases stayed unmatched. The sequence came from a man younger than 35 in good health. Some clones in this sample may be carry-over from other donors' samples. Sequencing was performed on naive CD4+ T cells from PBMCs. Subset of the sample: CD45RA+ positively selected. The chain has TRBV6-5 and TRBJ1-5; TRBD1 matches at 7 bases. The CDR3: CASSYARGGGQPQHF. The CDR3 DNA reads TGTGCCAGCAGTTACGCCAGGGGGGGTGGACAGCCCCAGCATTTT.